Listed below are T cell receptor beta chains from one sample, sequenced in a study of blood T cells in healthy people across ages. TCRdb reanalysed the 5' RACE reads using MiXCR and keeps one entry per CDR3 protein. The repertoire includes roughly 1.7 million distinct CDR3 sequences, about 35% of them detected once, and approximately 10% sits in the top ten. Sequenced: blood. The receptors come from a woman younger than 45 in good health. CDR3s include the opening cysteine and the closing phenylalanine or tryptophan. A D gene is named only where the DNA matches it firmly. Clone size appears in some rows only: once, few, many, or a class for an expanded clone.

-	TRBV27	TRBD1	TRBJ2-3	TGTGCCAGCAGTTTAAAAGGGACAGTAAGCACAGATACGCAGTATTTT	CASSLKGTVSTDTQYF
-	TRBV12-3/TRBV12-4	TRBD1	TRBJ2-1	TGTGCCATACAACCAGGGCAGGGGGCTTCATATGAGCGGTTCTTC	CAIQPGQGASYERFF
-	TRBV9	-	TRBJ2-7	TGTGCCAGCAGCGTAGACCCTGGACTGGACCCCTACGAGCAGTACTTC	CASSVDPGLDPYEQYF
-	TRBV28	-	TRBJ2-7	TGTGCCAGCAGTTCCTACACGTGGGAGCAGTACTTC	CASSSYTWEQYF
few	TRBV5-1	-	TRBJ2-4	TGCGCCAGCAGCCTTAAGGGGGTCGGGGAGCAGTACTTC	CASSLKGVGEQYF
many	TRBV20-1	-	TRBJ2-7	TGCAGTGCTGAACTGGACGGGCGAGGCGAGCAGTACTTC	CSAELDGRGEQYF
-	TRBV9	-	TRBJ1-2	TGTGCCAGCAGCGTAGCCCCCGCGGGCAGGACATATTATGGCTACACCTTC	CASSVAPAGRTYYGYTF
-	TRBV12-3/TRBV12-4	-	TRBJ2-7	TGTGCCAGCAAACCTGGAGGGGGGCTCTACGAGCAGTACTTC	CASKPGGGLYEQYF
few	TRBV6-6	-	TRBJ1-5	TGTGCCAGCAGTCCCCAAAGTCGGCGGGTTGGAAATCAGCCCCAGCATTTT	CASSPQSRRVGNQPQHF
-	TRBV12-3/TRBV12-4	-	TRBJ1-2	TGTGCCAGCAGTTTAGAACCGACAGGATTCTCCGGCTACACCTTC	CASSLEPTGFSGYTF
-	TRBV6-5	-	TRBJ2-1	TGTGCCAGCAGTTACAACCCCACGGCGGGACAATATAATGAGCAGTTCTTC	CASSYNPTAGQYNEQFF
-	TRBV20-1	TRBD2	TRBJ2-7	TGCAGTGCTAGACGCCGGGGGGGCTACGAGCAGTACTTC	CSARRRGGYEQYF
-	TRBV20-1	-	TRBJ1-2	TGCAGTGCTAGAGACTCAAAGTACGGCTACACCTTC	CSARDSKYGYTF
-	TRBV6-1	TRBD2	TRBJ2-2	TGTGCCAGCAGCGGGGGGGTGTACACCGGGGAGCTGTTTTTT	CASSGGVYTGELFF
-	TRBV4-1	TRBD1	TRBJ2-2	TGCGCCAGCAGGGAACCAGGGGGCAGAACCGGGGAGCTGTTTTTT	CASREPGGRTGELFF
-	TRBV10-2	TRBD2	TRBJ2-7	TGCGCCAGCAGTGAGTTACCCCGCCTAGCGGGGGGCTCCTACGAGCAGTACTTC	CASSELPRLAGGSYEQYF
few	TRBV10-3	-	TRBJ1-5	TGTGCCATCAGACAGGCCAGCAATCAGCCACAGCATTTT	CAIRQASNQPQHF
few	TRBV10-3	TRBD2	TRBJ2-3	TGTGCCATAAACGGAGTATTAGGGGCTAGCGGGACGGGCACAGATACGCAGTATTTT	CAINGVLGASGTGTDTQYF
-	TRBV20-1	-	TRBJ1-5	TGCAGTGCTAGGGTGGGAGGTAGTAGCAATCAGCCCCAGCATTTT	CSARVGGSSNQPQHF
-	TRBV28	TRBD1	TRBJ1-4	TGTGCCAGCAAAGGGGGCTGGAGTGAAAAACTGTTTTTT	CASKGGWSEKLFF
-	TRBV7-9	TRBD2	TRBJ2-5	TGTGCCAGCAGCTCCTTGGAGGGACTAGCGGGGGAGACCCAGTACTTC	CASSSLEGLAGETQYF
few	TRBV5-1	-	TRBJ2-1	TGCGCCAGCACCCTGGACAGCTTCTCCTACAATGAGCAGTTCTTC	CASTLDSFSYNEQFF
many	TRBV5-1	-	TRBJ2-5	TGCGCCAGCAGCTTGTCGTCCAAAGAGACCCAGTACTTC	CASSLSSKETQYF
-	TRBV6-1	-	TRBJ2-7	TGTGCCAGCACCACTTACAGGGAATCTGACGAGCAGTACTTC	CASTTYRESDEQYF
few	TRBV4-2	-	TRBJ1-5	TGTGCCAGCAGCCAAGATAGGGCCGGAATCAATCAGCCCCAGCATTTT	CASSQDRAGINQPQHF
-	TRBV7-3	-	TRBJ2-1	TGTGCCAGCAGCTTACTAGGAATGAGCCAGGATGAGCAGTTCTTC	CASSLLGMSQDEQFF
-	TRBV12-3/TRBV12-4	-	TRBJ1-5	TGTGCCAGCAGAGCCGTGGGAGATAGCAATCAGCCCCAGCATTTT	CASRAVGDSNQPQHF
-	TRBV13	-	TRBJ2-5	TGTGCCAGCAGCTTAGGTAGTGGTGCTAAAGAGCAGTACTTC	CASSLGSGAKEQYF
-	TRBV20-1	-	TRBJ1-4	TGCAGTGCTAGAAGGGACACAACTAATGAAAAACTGTTTTTT	CSARRDTTNEKLFF
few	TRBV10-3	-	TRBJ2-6	TGTGCCATCGGGGGGCCCGAAGCCCTTGGGGCCAACGTCCTGACTTTC	CAIGGPEALGANVLTF
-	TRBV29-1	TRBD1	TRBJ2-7	TGCAGCGTTGCGGCCAACCAGGGGGCCGAGCAGTACTTC	CSVAANQGAEQYF
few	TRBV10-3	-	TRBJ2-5	TGTGCCATCAGTGAATCTGGGATAGAGACCCAGTACTTC	CAISESGIETQYF
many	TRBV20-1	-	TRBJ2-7	TGCAGTGCTAGAGACAGTTCGACCCCCTCCTCCTACGAGCAGTACTTC	CSARDSSTPSSYEQYF
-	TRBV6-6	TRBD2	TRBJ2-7	TGTGCCGGCACAGGCGGGAGGGCCGCCTTAGGGGAGCAGTACTTC	CAGTGGRAALGEQYF
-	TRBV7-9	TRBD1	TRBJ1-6	TGTGCCAGCAGAACGTGGGGACAGACCCATTCACCCCTCCACTTT	CASRTWGQTHSPLHF
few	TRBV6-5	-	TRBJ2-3	TGTGCCAGCAGTTACTCCACTGGCTATCATAGCACAGATACGCAGTATTTT	CASSYSTGYHSTDTQYF
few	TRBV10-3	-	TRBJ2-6	TGTGCCATCAGACAGGGTACCCCTGGGGCCAACGTCCTGACTTTC	CAIRQGTPGANVLTF
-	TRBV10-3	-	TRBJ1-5	TGTGCCATCAGTGCCAGAACCGATCAGCCCCAGCATTTT	CAISARTDQPQHF
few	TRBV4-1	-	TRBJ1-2	TGCGCCAGCAGCCAACGGGAGAGCGGCTATGGCTACACCTTC	CASSQRESGYGYTF